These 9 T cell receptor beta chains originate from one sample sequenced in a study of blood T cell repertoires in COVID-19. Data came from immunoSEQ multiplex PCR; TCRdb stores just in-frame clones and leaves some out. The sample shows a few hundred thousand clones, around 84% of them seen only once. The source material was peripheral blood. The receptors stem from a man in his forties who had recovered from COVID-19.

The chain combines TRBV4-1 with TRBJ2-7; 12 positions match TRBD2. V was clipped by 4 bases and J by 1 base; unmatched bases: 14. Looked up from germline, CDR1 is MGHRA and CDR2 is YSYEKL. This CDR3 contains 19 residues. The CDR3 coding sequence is TGCGCCAGCAGCCGCACACTCCCCCTTCTAGCGGGAGGGTCCTACGAGCAGTACTTC. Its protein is CASSRTLPLLAGGSYEQYF.

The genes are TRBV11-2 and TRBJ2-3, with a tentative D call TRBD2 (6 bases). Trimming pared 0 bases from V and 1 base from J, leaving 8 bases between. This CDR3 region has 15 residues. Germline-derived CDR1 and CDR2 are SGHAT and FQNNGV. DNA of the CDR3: TGTGCCAGCAGCTTAGATAGCGGCGGCACAGATACGCAGTATTTT. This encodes CASSLDSGGTDTQYF.

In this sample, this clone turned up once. DNA for the CDR3: TGTGCCAGTAGCCCGACAGGGTTCCCTGGCTACACCTTC. Its protein is CASSPTGFPGYTF. The J gene is TRBJ1-2, the V gene TRBV19, with 7 bases that match TRBD1. Germline CDR1 is LNHDA and CDR2 is SQIVND (reference sequence). The CDR3 is 13 residues long. The V segment lost 6 bases and the J segment 7 bases; nucleotides outside the gene matches: 8.

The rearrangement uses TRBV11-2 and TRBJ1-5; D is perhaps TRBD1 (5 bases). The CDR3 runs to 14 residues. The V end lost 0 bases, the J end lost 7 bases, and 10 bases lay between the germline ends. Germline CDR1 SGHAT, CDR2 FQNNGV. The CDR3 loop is CASSLDGRGQPQHF. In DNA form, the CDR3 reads TGTGCCAGCAGCTTAGATGGTAGGGGACAGCCCCAGCATTTT.

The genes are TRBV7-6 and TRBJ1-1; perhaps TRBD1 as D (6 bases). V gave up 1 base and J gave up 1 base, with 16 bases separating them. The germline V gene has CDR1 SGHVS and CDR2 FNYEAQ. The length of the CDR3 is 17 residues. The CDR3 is CASSLVAPGAGNTEAFF. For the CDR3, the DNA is TGTGCCAGCAGCTTAGTAGCCCCAGGGGCCGGGAACACTGAAGCTTTCTTT.

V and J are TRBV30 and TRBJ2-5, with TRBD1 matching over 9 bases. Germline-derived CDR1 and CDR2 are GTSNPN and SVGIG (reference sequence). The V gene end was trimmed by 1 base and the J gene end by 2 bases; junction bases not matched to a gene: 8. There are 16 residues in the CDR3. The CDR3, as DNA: TGTGCCTGGAGTGCCACCGGGACAGGGACACAAGAGACCCAGTACTTC. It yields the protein CAWSATGTGTQETQYF.

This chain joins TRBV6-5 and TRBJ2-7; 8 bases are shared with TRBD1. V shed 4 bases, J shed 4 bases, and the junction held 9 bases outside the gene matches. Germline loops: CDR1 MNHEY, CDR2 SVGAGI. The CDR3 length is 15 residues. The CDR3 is CASSSARQGKYEQYF. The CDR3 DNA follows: TGTGCCAGCAGTTCCGCCCGACAGGGGAAATACGAGCAGTACTTC.

The CDR3 is CASSIRGIQETQYF. The CDR3, as DNA: TGTGCCAGCAGTATCAGGGGGATACAAGAGACCCAGTACTTC. The chain combines TRBV6-5 with TRBJ2-5; 7 bases fit TRBD1. The CDR3 contains 14 residues. V trimming: 5 bases; J trimming: 2 bases; junction bases outside the gene matches: 5. Germline CDR1 is MNHEY and CDR2 is SVGAGI.

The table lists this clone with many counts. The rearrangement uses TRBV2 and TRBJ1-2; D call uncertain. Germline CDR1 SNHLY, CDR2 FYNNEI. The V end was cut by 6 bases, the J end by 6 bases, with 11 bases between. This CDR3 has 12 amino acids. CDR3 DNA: TGTGCCAGCAGGCCCCGGGGAGATGGCTACACCTTC. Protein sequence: CASRPRGDGYTF.